This T cell receptor (beta chain) appears in the sequencing data of a study of shared clonotypes between healthy human individuals. General study findings and limits: Researchers found naive subsets generally carried larger estimated richness than memory subsets.

CD8 cells regarded as naive lacked CD45RO, were positively chosen for CCR7, and omitted terminally differentiated effector memory CD45RA+ cells. The authors ran the assay at deep level. The protocol was immunoSEQ multiplex PCR, while the TCRdb copy is restricted to in-frame clones and leaves out a portion. In the table there are around 1.9 million clones, 80% to 95% of which are singletons. V lost 0 bases, J lost 10 bases, and 8 bases stayed unmatched. The CDR3 loop spans 15 amino acids. In germline, CDR1 is SGHAT, CDR2 FQNNGV. Notes on this clone: Its target is unknown.

The chain employs TRBV11-2 and TRBJ2-1; 8 positions agree with TRBD2. This clonotype was sampled from a man between 18 and 29 years old in good health. Some clones in this sample may be carry-over from other donors' samples. The sequenced material came from naive CD8+ T cells from PBMCs. CDR3 protein: CASSLDRGLVREQFF. The CDR3 coding sequence is TGTGCCAGCAGCTTAGATCGGGGACTAGTTAGGGAGCAGTTCTTC.